Below are 17 T cell receptor beta chains sequenced from a single sample in a study of beta chain features in type 1 diabetes. As every portion of the isolated RNA was reverse transcribed, the sequencing read expressed TCRB transcripts. TCRdb keeps only in-frame clones here, not all; method: immunoSEQ multiplex PCR. The table shows fewer than 350,000 clones, with 15% to 20% occurring only once. Sequencing used naive CD4+ T cells from blood. Receptors were obtained from a woman aged 18-35 years in good health.

The rearrangement joins TRBV19 to TRBJ1-2; D uncertain. The CDR3 has 13 residues. The V end lost 7 bases, the J end lost 10 bases, and 19 bases lay between the germline ends. In germline, CDR1 is LNHDA, CDR2 SQIVND (reference sequence). The chain's CDR3 is CASKVAGFLDYTF. The CDR3 DNA follows: TGTGCCAGTAAGGTGGCCGGGTTTCTCGACTACACCTTC.

This clone was observed a few times. The CDR3 ends on some other residue instead of the conserved phenylalanine or tryptophan, so this is likely a read error. The chain recombines TRBV30 with TRBJ2-7; D gene uncertain. The CDR3 is 11 amino acids. Germline lookup yields CDR1 GTSNPN and CDR2 SVGIG (reference sequence). Trimming took 3 bases from V and 2 from J, leaving 5 bases between them. CDR3: CAWSLAYEQYS. The CDR3 nucleotides are TGTGCCTGGAGCCTAGCCTACGAGCAGTACTCC.

This clone has just a few counts. This CDR3 is CASSLEVGGGYTF. CDR3 sequence (DNA): TGTGCCAGCAGCTTAGAGGTTGGCGGTGGCTACACCTTC. The chain joins TRBV11-1 to TRBJ1-2; no clear D. The germline V gene encodes CDR1 SGHAT and CDR2 FQDESV (reference sequence). Trimming pared 1 base from V and 7 bases from J, leaving 10 bases between. The CDR3 contains 13 residues.

This clone was counted only a few times. V gene TRBV18 combines with J gene TRBJ1-3; 10 bases fit TRBD1. Germline CDR1 and CDR2: KGHSH and LQKENI. This CDR3 spans 15 amino acids. V shed 5 bases, J shed 4 bases, and the junction held 5 bases outside the gene matches. DNA for the CDR3: TGTGCCAGCTCATCAAGGGACAGGGGCGGAAACACCATATATTTT. This encodes CASSSRDRGGNTIYF.

This clone was found a few times. V gene TRBV25-1 combines with J gene TRBJ2-5; TRBD1 matches 10 bases. V shed 3 bases, J shed 4 bases, and the junction held 2 bases outside the gene matches. CDR1 and CDR2 from the germline V gene are MGHDK and SYGVNS. This CDR3 is 14 amino acids long. The CDR3 spells CASSDGTGVETQYF. CDR3 DNA sequence: TGTGCCAGCAGTGATGGGACAGGGGTAGAGACCCAGTACTTC.

This clone was seen a few times. The chain recombines TRBV2 with TRBJ1-2, with D perhaps TRBD1 (5 bases). The CDR3 runs 14 residues. The germline gives CDR1 SNHLY, CDR2 FYNNEI. The V end lost 6 bases, the J end lost 3 bases, and 14 bases lay between the germline ends. The CDR3 bases are TGTGCCAGCAGCCCGACCGGGGGGGACTATGGCTACACCTTC. Its translation is CASSPTGGDYGYTF.

This chain uses TRBV7-9 with TRBJ1-2; D gene ambiguous. The CDR3 spans 13 residues. The germline V gene encodes CDR1 SEHNR and CDR2 FQNEAQ (reference sequence). V was trimmed by 5 bases and J by 3 bases, leaving 10 bases between them. CDR3: CASSPGYDYGYTF. The CDR3 nucleotides are TGTGCCAGCAGCCCCGGGTACGACTATGGCTACACCTTC.

This clone showed up just a few times. The V call is TRBV7-9, the J call TRBJ1-1; 8 nucleotides match TRBD1. The germline CDR1 and CDR2 sequences are SEHNR and FQNEAQ (reference sequence). The CDR3 runs to 16 residues. J lost 2 bases, V lost 5 bases, and 10 bases had no gene match. The CDR3 protein is CASSPDRGSPNTEAFF. In nucleotides, the CDR3 is TGTGCCAGCAGCCCCGACAGGGGATCCCCAAACACTGAAGCTTTCTTT.

This clone occurred a few times. The chain uses TRBV19 and TRBJ1-1, with D maybe TRBD1 (6 bases). Trimming shortened V by 7 bases and J by 5 bases, and 14 bases separated the two germline ends. From germline, CDR1 is LNHDA and CDR2 SQIVND (reference sequence). The CDR3 runs 13 residues. CDR3 coding DNA: TGTGCCAGTACCATAAGAGGGGGAACTGAAGCTTTCTTT. Translated, it gives CASTIRGGTEAFF. Supplemented by reference TRBV19 and TRBJ1-1, the full variable domain reads DGGITQSPKYLFRKEGQNVTLSCEQNLNHDAMYWYRQDPGQGLRLIYYSQIVNDFQKGDIAEGYSVSREKKESFPLTVTSAQKNPTAFYLCASTIRGGTEAFFGQGTRLTVV.

This clone showed up just a few times. Other DNA sequences in this sample translate to the same CDR3. This chain uses TRBV5-1 with TRBJ2-6; D is perhaps TRBD1 (6 bases). V dropped 0 bases and J dropped 2 bases, with 6 bases sitting between them. The CDR3 contains 15 residues. The germline gives CDR1 SGHRS, CDR2 YFSETQ. The chain's CDR3 is CASSLEGAGANVLTF. The CDR3 bases are TGCGCCAGCAGCTTGGAGGGGGCTGGGGCCAACGTCCTGACTTTC.

The table lists this clone with a few counts. V and J are TRBV6-5 and TRBJ2-2; 7 bases are shared with TRBD1. Germline V gene sequence: CDR1 MNHEY, CDR2 SVGAGI. J was trimmed by 8 bases and V by 6 bases; bases with no gene match: 12. The CDR3 extends over 15 amino acids. DNA for the CDR3: TGTGCCAGCAGGCGGAGTAGACAGGGCACTGGGGAGCTGTTTTTT. As protein: CASRRSRQGTGELFF.

The chain carries TRBV4-3 and TRBJ2-7; D unresolved. Germline CDR1 is LGHNA and CDR2 is YSLEER. Trimming pared 0 bases from V and 2 bases from J, leaving 8 bases between. CDR3 length equals 14 residues. Written as DNA, the CDR3 is TGCGCCAGCAGCCAAGAGCCAGAAACCTACGAGCAGTACTTC. Its translation is CASSQEPETYEQYF.

This clone occurred a few times. The rearrangement links TRBV18 to TRBJ1-1, with TRBD1 identical over 7 bases. Germline lookup yields CDR1 KGHSH and CDR2 LQKENI. This CDR3 is built from 15 residues. The ends lost 0 bases at V and 5 bases at J; junction bases unmatched: 6. The DNA for the CDR3 is TGTGCCAGCTCACCACCGTCGACAGGGCAAACTGAAGCTTTCTTT. Its protein product is CASSPPSTGQTEAFF.

V gene TRBV4-1 combines with J gene TRBJ2-1; no firm D call. V was trimmed by 0 bases and J by 3 bases, leaving 9 bases between them. Germline loops: CDR1 MGHRA, CDR2 YSYEKL. This CDR3 comprises 15 residues. CDR3: CASSQDPSVYNEQFF. In DNA, the CDR3 is TGCGCCAGCAGCCAAGATCCCAGCGTCTACAATGAGCAGTTCTTC.

This sequence joins TRBV12-5 and TRBJ2-3; D possibly corresponds to TRBD2 (7 bases). Germline CDR1 reads LGHNT; CDR2 reads FRNRAP. This CDR3 contains 13 residues. CDR3 protein: CGRGGRLTDTQYF. The CDR3 DNA reads TGTGGTAGGGGGGGGCGCTTGACAGATACGCAGTATTTT.

This clone has more than one count but fewer than ten. The rearrangement joins TRBV6-1 to TRBJ2-1; 11 bases are a match to TRBD2. Trimming at V came to 4 bases and at J to 12 bases, leaving 14 bases not matched to a gene. CDR3 length: 16 residues. In germline, CDR1 is MNHNS, CDR2 SASEGT. CDR3 amino acids: CASSGSSGRIPLGQFF. The CDR3 region has the DNA TGTGCCAGCAGTGGTTCTAGCGGGAGGATCCCCCTTGGGCAGTTCTTC.

This clone came up a few times. The CDR3, as DNA: TGCGCCAGCAGCTTGCAGGGACAGCAAGAGACCCAGTACTTC. Protein: CASSLQGQQETQYF. The rearrangement joins TRBV5-1 to TRBJ2-5; 7 bases line up with TRBD1. The CDR3 extends over 14 amino acids. The V segment lost 1 base and the J segment 2 bases; nucleotides outside the gene matches: 2. CDR1 SGHRS and CDR2 YFSETQ come from the germline V gene.